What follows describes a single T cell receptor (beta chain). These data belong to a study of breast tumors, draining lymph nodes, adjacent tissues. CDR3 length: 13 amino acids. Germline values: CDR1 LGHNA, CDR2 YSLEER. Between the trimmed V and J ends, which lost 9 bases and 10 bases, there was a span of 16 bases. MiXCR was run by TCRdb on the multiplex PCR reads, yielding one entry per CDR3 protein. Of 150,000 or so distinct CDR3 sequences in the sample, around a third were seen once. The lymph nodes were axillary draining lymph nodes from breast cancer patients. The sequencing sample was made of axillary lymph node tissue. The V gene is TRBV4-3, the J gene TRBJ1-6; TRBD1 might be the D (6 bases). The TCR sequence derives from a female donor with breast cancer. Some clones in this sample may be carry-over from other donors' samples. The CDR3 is CASSPGARSPLHF. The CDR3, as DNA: TGCGCCAGTTCTCCGGGGGCACGGTCACCCCTCCACTTT.